These T cell receptor beta chains were read from a single sample in a study of cytomegalovirus exposure and HLA in healthy donors. Data came from immunoSEQ multiplex PCR; TCRdb stores just in-frame clones and leaves some out. In the table there are around 150,000 clones, approximately 65% of which are singletons. The specimen sequenced was PBMCs. The receptors derive from a woman aged 55-70 years in good health and CMV-seronegative. Both conserved end residues are part of each CDR3. A D gene is named only where the DNA matches it firmly. Expanded clones are given a class, and other clones once, few, many or no size at all.

J | V | D | size | DNA | CDR3
TRBJ1-3 | TRBV5-1 | - | - | TGCGCCAGCAGCTTGTATGCAGGGAGGAGAAACACCATATATTTT | CASSLYAGRRNTIYF
TRBJ2-6 | TRBV19 | - | once | TGTGCCAGTAGCCCCGACAGGAGCTCTGGGGCCAACGTCCTGACTTTC | CASSPDRSSGANVLTF
TRBJ1-2 | TRBV9 | TRBD1 | - | TGTGCCAGCAGCCCGGGACAGGGAAACTATGGCTACACCTTC | CASSPGQGNYGYTF
TRBJ2-7 | TRBV29-1 | - | - | TGCAGTACCCGGGACACATACGAGCAGTACTTC | CSTRDTYEQYF
TRBJ2-1 | TRBV11-1 | - | - | TGTGCCAGCAGCTTAGTTCCGCGGGTGGGCCCCTACAATGAGCAGTTCTTC | CASSLVPRVGPYNEQFF
TRBJ2-5 | TRBV9 | TRBD2 | - | TGTGCCAGCAGCGTAGACCTAGCGGGGGTACAAGAGACCCAGTACTTC | CASSVDLAGVQETQYF
TRBJ2-1 | TRBV12-5 | TRBD2 | - | TGTACTCAGGGAAGACTAGCGGGAGGGCCAGGCGATGAGCAGTTCTTC | CTQGRLAGGPGDEQFF
TRBJ1-6 | TRBV9 | - | - | TGTACCAGCAGCGGGTCCCTTCAGCGAGATAATTCACCCCTCCACTTT | CTSSGSLQRDNSPLHF
TRBJ2-1 | TRBV7-8 | - | - | TGTGCCAGCAGCTTAGGGGTGGGCGGGGGCAGCTCCTACAATGAGCAGTTCTTC | CASSLGVGGGSSYNEQFF
TRBJ1-6 | TRBV7-9 | - | few | TGTGCCAGCCCGGGACACGGGGAAGTGGCCCTCCACTTT | CASPGHGEVALHF
TRBJ1-3 | TRBV13 | TRBD1 | once | TGTGCCAGCAGAAACAGGGGGTGGGGACAAAACACCATATATTTT | CASRNRGWGQNTIYF
TRBJ1-1 | TRBV4-1 | TRBD1 | few | TGCGCCAGCAGCCCTATGTGGACAGGGAACACTGAAGCTTTCTTT | CASSPMWTGNTEAFF
TRBJ2-2 | TRBV5-1 | - | few | TGCGCCAGCAAGGGCGCGGGAAGCACCGGGGAGCTGTTTTTT | CASKGAGSTGELFF
TRBJ2-7 | TRBV5-8 | - | - | TGTGCCAGCAGGTATACAGGGAACCACGAGCAGTACTTC | CASRYTGNHEQYF
TRBJ2-4 | TRBV18 | - | few | TGTGCCAGCTCACCGGACGGGGTAGCCAAAAACATTCAGTACTTC | CASSPDGVAKNIQYF
TRBJ1-2 | TRBV19 | TRBD1 | - | TGTGCCAGTACCCAACCGACAGGGGACTATGGCTACACCTTC | CASTQPTGDYGYTF
TRBJ1-6 | TRBV7-8 | TRBD1 | - | TGTGCCAGCAGCTTAGCACAGGGGGCGGGTTCACCCCTCCACTTT | CASSLAQGAGSPLHF